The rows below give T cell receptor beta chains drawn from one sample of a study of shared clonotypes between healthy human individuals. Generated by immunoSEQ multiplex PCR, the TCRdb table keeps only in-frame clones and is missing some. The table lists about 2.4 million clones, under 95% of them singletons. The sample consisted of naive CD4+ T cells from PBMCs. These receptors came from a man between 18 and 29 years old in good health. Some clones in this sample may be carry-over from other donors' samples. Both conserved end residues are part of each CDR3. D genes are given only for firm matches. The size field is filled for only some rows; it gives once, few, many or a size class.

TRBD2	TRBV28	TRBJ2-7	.	CASSFPGTSDEQYF	TGTGCCAGCAGTTTCCCCGGGACTAGCGACGAGCAGTACTTC
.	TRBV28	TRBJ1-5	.	CASDGDYNQPQHF	TGTGCCAGCGATGGGGACTACAATCAGCCCCAGCATTTT
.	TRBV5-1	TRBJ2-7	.	CASSSGAFYEQYF	TGCGCCAGCAGCTCAGGGGCTTTCTACGAGCAGTACTTC
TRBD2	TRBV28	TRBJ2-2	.	CASRASGRLTGELFF	TGTGCCAGCAGGGCTAGCGGGAGGCTCACCGGGGAGCTGTTTTTT
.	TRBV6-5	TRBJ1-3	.	CASTYRNTIYF	TGTGCCAGCACTTACAGAAACACCATATATTTT
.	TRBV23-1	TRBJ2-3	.	CASTHGAYTDTQYF	TGCGCCAGCACACACGGGGCGTACACAGATACGCAGTATTTT
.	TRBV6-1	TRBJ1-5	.	CASLMGGSDQPQHF	TGTGCCAGCCTCATGGGGGGGTCCGACCAGCCCCAGCATTTT
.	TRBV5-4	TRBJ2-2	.	CASSLGQLNTGELFF	TGTGCCAGCAGCTTGGGACAGCTAAACACCGGGGAGCTGTTTTTT
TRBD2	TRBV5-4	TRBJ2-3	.	CASSRGGSPADTQYF	TGTGCCAGCAGCCGCGGGGGTAGCCCAGCAGATACGCAGTATTTT
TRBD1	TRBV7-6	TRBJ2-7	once	CASSFLGQGYEQYF	TGTGCCAGCAGCTTCCTGGGACAGGGGTACGAGCAGTACTTC
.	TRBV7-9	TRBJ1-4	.	CASSLTSGREKLFF	TGTGCCAGCAGCTTAACATCCGGTCGTGAAAAACTGTTTTTT
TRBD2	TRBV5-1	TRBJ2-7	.	CASSLIGTSAPYEQYF	TGCGCCAGCAGCTTGATAGGGACTAGCGCACCCTACGAGCAGTACTTC
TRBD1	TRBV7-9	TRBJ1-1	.	CASSFPDRVPTEAFF	TGTGCCAGCAGCTTCCCCGACAGGGTACCCACTGAAGCTTTCTTT
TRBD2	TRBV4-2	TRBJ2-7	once	CASTYSYLTTSGEQYF	TGTGCCAGCACCTACTCATACCTAACTACTAGCGGCGAGCAGTACTTC
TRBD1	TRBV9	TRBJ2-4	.	CASSSWTGSGANIQYF	TGTGCCAGCAGCTCCTGGACAGGGTCCGGAGCAAACATTCAGTACTTC
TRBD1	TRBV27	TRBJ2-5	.	CASSTGVGETQYF	TGTGCCAGCTCAACAGGGGTGGGGGAGACCCAGTACTTC
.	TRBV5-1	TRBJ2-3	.	CASSAPSTDTQYF	TGCGCCAGCAGCGCCCCTAGCACAGATACGCAGTATTTT
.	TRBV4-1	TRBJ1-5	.	CASSQDLLGGWDQPQHF	TGCGCCAGCAGCCAAGACCTCTTGGGCGGGTGGGACCAGCCCCAGCATTTT
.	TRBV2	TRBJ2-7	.	CASSVARLYEQYF	TGTGCCAGCAGTGTGGCGCGATTGTACGAGCAGTACTTC
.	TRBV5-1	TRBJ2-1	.	CASSPKTGSLINEQFF	TGCGCCAGCAGCCCTAAAACAGGGAGCCTTATCAATGAGCAGTTCTTC
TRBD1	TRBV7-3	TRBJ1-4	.	CASSLTGQGNEKLFF	TGTGCCAGCAGCTTAACGGGACAGGGTAATGAAAAACTGTTTTTT
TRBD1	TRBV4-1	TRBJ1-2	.	CASSRPTGVGDYGYTF	TGCGCCAGCAGCCGCCCGACAGGGGTTGGGGACTATGGCTACACCTTC
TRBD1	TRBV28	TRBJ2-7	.	CASSYGTGTGYYEQYF	TGTGCCAGCAGTTATGGAACCGGGACAGGGTACTACGAGCAGTACTTC
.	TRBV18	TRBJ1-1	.	CASSPLGDENTEAFF	TGTGCCAGCTCACCACTAGGGGACGAGAACACTGAAGCTTTCTTT
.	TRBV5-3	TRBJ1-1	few	CARSRTITEAFF	TGTGCCAGAAGCCGTACTATAACTGAAGCTTTCTTT
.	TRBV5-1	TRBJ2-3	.	CASSWGGTDTQYF	TGCGCCAGCAGCTGGGGAGGCACAGATACGCAGTATTTT
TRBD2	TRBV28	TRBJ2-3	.	CASSSLAGLTDTQYF	TGTGCCAGCAGTTCCCTAGCGGGTCTCACAGATACGCAGTATTTT
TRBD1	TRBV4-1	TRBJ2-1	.	CASSQGDRAYNEQFF	TGCGCCAGCAGCCAAGGGGACAGGGCCTACAATGAGCAGTTCTTC
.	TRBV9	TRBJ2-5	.	CASSVDVHSKETQYF	TGTGCCAGCAGCGTAGACGTCCACAGCAAAGAGACCCAGTACTTC
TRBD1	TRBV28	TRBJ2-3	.	CASSSRDRGWGTQYF	TGTGCCAGCAGTTCCAGGGACAGGGGATGGGGTACGCAGTATTTT
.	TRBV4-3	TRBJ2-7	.	CASSQGRTGGSLEQYF	TGCGCCAGCAGCCAAGGCAGGACCGGGGGTTCGTTGGAGCAGTACTTC
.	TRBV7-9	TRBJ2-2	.	CASSLFRGPQNTGELFF	TGTGCCAGCAGCTTGTTCAGGGGCCCTCAGAACACCGGGGAGCTGTTTTTT
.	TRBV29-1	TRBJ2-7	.	CSVRYRGYEQYF	TGCAGCGTCCGTTATCGGGGATACGAGCAGTACTTC
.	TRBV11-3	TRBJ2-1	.	CASSLEGAPFNSYNEQFF	TGTGCCAGCAGCTTAGAAGGGGCCCCATTTAATAGTTACAATGAGCAGTTCTTC
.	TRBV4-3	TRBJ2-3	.	CASSRTATGDTQYF	TGCGCCAGCAGCCGGACAGCCACGGGGGATACGCAGTATTTT
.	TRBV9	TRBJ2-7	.	CASSVRGGRYEQYF	TGTGCCAGCAGCGTACGCGGGGGCCGCTACGAGCAGTACTTC
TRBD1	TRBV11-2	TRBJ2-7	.	CASSLTGGIYEQYF	TGTGCCAGCAGCCTAACAGGGGGTATATACGAGCAGTACTTC
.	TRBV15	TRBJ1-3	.	CATSRDDRQSGNTIYF	TGTGCCACCAGCAGAGACGACAGGCAGTCTGGAAACACCATATATTTT
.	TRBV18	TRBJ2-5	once	CASSPQTGQETQYF	TGTGCCAGCTCACCCCAGACAGGCCAAGAGACCCAGTACTTC
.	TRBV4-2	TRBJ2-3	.	CASSPADPLAPSDTQYF	TGTGCCAGCAGCCCGGCAGATCCACTAGCACCTTCAGATACGCAGTATTTT
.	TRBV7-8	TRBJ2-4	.	CASSHAGPHIQYF	TGTGCCAGCAGTCACGCCGGGCCTCATATTCAGTACTTC
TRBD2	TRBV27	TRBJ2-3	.	CASKPRASGQRGGADTQYF	TGTGCCAGCAAGCCTCGGGCTAGCGGCCAACGTGGAGGGGCAGATACGCAGTATTTT
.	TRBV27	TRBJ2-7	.	CASGRYEQYF	TGTGCCAGCGGTCGTTACGAGCAGTACTTC
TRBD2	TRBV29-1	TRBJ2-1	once	CSVGTSGNEQFF	TGCAGCGTGGGGACTAGCGGCAATGAGCAGTTCTTC
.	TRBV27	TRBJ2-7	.	CASSQGGSSYEQYF	TGTGCCAGCAGCCAGGGGGGGAGCTCCTACGAGCAGTACTTC
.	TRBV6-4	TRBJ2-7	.	CASGGAVIYEQYF	TGTGCCAGCGGAGGGGCGGTAATCTACGAGCAGTACTTC
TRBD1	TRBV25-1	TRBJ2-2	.	CASSATGGRSNTGELFF	TGTGCCAGCAGTGCGACAGGGGGCCGTTCGAACACCGGGGAGCTGTTTTTT
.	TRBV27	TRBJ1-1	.	CASGWGRPNTEAFF	TGTGCCAGCGGTTGGGGCCGACCGAACACTGAAGCTTTCTTT
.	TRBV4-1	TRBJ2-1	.	CASSQDGLANEQFF	TGCGCCAGCAGCCAAGACGGCCTAGCCAATGAGCAGTTCTTC
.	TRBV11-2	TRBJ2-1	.	CATAIRRDNEQFF	TGTGCCACCGCGATCCGGAGAGACAATGAGCAGTTCTTC
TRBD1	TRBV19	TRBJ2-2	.	CASSPRDRGRRNGELFF	TGTGCCAGTAGTCCACGGGACAGGGGGCGCAGAAACGGGGAGCTGTTTTTT
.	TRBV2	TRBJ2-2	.	CASTGTPNTGELFF	TGTGCCAGCACCGGGACCCCGAACACCGGGGAGCTGTTTTTT
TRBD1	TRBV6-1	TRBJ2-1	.	CASTDRGYNEQFF	TGTGCCAGCACGGACAGGGGGTACAATGAGCAGTTCTTC
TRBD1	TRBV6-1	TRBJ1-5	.	CASQGTGEWQPQHF	TGTGCCAGCCAAGGGACAGGGGAATGGCAGCCCCAGCATTTT
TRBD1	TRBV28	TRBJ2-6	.	CASSPQQGANSGANVLTF	TGTGCCAGCAGCCCTCAACAGGGGGCAAACTCTGGGGCCAACGTCCTGACTTTC
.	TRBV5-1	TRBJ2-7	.	CASSLDLRGIYEQYF	TGCGCCAGCAGCTTGGATCTCAGGGGCATCTACGAGCAGTACTTC
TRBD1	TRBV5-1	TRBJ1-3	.	CASNPGQGVSGNTIYF	TGCGCCAGCAACCCGGGACAGGGGGTATCTGGAAACACCATATATTTT
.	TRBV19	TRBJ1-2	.	CASSMSVYGYTF	TGTGCCAGTAGTATGTCGGTCTATGGCTACACCTTC